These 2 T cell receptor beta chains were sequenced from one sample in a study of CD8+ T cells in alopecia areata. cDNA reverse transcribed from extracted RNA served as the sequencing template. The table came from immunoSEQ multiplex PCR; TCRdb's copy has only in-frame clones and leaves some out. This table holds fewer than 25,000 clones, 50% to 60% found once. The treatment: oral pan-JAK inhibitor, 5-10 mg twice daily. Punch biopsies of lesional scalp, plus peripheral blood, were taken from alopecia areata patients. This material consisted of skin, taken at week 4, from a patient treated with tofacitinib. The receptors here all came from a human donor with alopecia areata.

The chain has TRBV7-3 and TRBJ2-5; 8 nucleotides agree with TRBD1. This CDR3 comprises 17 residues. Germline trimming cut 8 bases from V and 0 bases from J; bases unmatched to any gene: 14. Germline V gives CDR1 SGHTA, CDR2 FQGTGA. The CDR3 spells CASSRAGGFSYQETQYF. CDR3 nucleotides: TGTGCCAGCTCCCGGGCAGGGGGCTTCTCGTACCAAGAGACCCAGTACTTC.

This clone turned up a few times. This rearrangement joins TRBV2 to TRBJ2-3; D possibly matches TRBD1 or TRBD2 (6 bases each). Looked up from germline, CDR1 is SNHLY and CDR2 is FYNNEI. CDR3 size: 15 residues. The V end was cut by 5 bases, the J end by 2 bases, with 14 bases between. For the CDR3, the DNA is TGTGCCAGCAGTAGTAGGGGGGCGAACACAGATACGCAGTATTTT. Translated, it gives CASSSRGANTDTQYF.